The T cell receptor (beta chain) described here comes from a study of blood T cell repertoires in COVID-19. Study summary: Nucleic acid was either cDNA or gDNA, and it came from T cells, B-cell-depleted T cells, or PBMCs.

The ends were cut back, 6 bases at V and 5 bases at J, with 16 bases in the middle. Germline V gene lookup returns CDR1 SEHNR and CDR2 FQNEAQ (reference sequence). The CDR3 sequence is 14 residues long. Using immunoSEQ multiplex PCR, the repertoire was profiled, and TCRdb retains in-frame clones only, with some absent. This table has approximately 100,000 clones, about 85% appearing once. The origin of this receptor is a woman in her 70s with active or convalescent COVID-19. The genes are TRBV7-9 and TRBJ1-1, with D possibly TRBD1 on 6 matching bases. Sequencing used peripheral blood. CDR3 in amino acids: CASRPSGGRTEAFF. CDR3 bases: TGTGCCAGCAGACCCTCGGGGGGCCGTACTGAAGCTTTCTTT. Filled out from reference TRBV7-9 and TRBJ1-1, the complete variable domain reads DTGVSQNPRHKITKRGQNVTFRCDPISEHNRLYWYRQTLGQGPEFLTYFQNEAQLEKSRLLSDRFSAERPKGSFSTLEIQRTEQGDSAMYLCASRPSGGRTEAFFGQGTRLTVV.